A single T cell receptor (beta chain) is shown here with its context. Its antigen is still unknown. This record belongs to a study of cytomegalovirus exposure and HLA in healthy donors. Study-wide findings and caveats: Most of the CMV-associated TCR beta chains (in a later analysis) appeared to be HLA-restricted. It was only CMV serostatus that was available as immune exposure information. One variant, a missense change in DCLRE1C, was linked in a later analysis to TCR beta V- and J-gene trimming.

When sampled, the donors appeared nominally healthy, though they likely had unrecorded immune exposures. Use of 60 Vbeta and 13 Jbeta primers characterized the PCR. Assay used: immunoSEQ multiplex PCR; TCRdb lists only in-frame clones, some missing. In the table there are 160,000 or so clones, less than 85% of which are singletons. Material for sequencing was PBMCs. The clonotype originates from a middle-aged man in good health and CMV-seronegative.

The DNA for the CDR3 is TGCAGCGTTGAACCAGGGGGAACGTATACTAGCACAGATACGCAGTATTTT. Protein: CSVEPGGTYTSTDTQYF. The chain is built from TRBV29-1 and TRBJ2-3; 7 positions agree with TRBD1. Germline V gene sequence: CDR1 SQVTM, CDR2 ANQGSEA. V lost 2 bases and J lost 0; bases outside the gene matches: 11. This CDR3 region has 17 residues.